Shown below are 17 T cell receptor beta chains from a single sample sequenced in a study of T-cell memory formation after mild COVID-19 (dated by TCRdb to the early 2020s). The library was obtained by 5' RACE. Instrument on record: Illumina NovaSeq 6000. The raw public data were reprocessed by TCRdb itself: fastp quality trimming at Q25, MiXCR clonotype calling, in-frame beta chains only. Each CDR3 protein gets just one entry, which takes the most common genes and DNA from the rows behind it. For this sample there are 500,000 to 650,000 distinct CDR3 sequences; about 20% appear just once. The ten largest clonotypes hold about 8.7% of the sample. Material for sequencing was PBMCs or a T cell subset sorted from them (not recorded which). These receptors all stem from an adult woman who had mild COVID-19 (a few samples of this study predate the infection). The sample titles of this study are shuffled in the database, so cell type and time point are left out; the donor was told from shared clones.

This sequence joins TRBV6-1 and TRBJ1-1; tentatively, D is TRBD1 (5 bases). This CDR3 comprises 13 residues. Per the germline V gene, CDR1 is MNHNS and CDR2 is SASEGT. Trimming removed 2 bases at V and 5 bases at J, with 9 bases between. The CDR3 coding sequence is TGTGCCAGCAGTGAACCCAGGGATACTGAAGCTTTCTTT. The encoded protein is CASSEPRDTEAFF.

CDR3 coding DNA: TGTGCCAGCAGCCAAGATCTCGGGTCACCCCTCCACTTT. Protein product: CASSQDLGSPLHF. This rearrangement joins TRBV3-1 to TRBJ1-6; D uncertain. This CDR3 has 13 residues. V dropped 0 bases and J dropped 10 bases, with 7 bases sitting between them. CDR1 LGHDT and CDR2 YNNKEL come from the germline V gene (reference sequence).

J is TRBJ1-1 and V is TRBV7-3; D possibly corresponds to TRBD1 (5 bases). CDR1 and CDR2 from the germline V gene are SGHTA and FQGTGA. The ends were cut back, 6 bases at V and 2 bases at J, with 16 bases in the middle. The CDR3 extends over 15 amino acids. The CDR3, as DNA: TGTGCCAGCAGTTCGGCCGGGGGTGGTAACACTGAAGCTTTCTTT. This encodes CASSSAGGGNTEAFF. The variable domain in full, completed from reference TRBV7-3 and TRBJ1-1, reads GAGVSQTPSNKVTEKGKYVELRCDPISGHTALYWYRQSLGQGPEFLIYFQGTGAADDSGLPNDRFFAVRPEGSVSTLKIQRTERGDSAVYLCASSSAGGGNTEAFFGQGTRLTVV.

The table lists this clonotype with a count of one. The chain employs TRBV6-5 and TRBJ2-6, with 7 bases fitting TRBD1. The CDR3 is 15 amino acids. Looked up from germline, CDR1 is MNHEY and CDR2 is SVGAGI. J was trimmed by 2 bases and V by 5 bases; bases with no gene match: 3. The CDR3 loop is CASSDDRAGANVLTF. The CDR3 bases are TGTGCCAGCAGTGACGACAGGGCTGGGGCCAACGTCCTGACTTTC.

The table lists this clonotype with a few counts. CDR3 sequence (DNA): TGTGCCAGCAGTCCCCAGGCTGATCTACCCTACGAGCAGTACTTC. Translated: CASSPQADLPYEQYF. The chain uses TRBV12-3 or TRBV12-4 and TRBJ2-7; D not certain. The ends were cut back, 5 bases at V and 2 bases at J, with 16 bases in the middle. There are 15 residues in the CDR3.

CDR3 residues: CASSSTGGIFETQYF. The DNA of the CDR3 is TGTGCCAGCAGCTCGACAGGGGGCATATTCGAGACCCAGTACTTC. V and J are TRBV7-3 and TRBJ2-5; 10 bases agree with TRBD1. Trimming cost V 4 bases and J 5 bases; bases outside gene matches: 7. The CDR3 runs to 15 residues. Germline assignment: CDR1 SGHTA and CDR2 FQGTGA.

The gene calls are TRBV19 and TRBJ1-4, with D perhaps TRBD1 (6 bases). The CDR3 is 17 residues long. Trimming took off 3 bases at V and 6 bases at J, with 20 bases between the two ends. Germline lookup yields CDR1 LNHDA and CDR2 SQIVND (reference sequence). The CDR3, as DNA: TGTGCCAGTAGTATGGGGGCCAAGGACATATCTGATGAAAAACTGTTTTTT. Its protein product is CASSMGAKDISDEKLFF.

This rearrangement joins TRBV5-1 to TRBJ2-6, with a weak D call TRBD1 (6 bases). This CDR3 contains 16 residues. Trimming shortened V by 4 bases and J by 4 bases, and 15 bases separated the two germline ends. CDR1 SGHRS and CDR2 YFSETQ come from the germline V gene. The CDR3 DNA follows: TGCGCCAGCAGCCCCCATGGACAGACCGGGGCCAACGTCCTGACTTTC. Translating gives CASSPHGQTGANVLTF.

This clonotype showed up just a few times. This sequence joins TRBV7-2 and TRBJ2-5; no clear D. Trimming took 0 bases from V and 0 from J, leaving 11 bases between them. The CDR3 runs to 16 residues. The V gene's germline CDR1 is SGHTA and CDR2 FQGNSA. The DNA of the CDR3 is TGTGCCAGCAGCTTAGCATGGCGGCTGTACCAAGAGACCCAGTACTTC. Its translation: CASSLAWRLYQETQYF.

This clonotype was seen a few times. The chain's CDR3 is CASSGTGNNEQFF. The DNA for the CDR3 is TGTGCCAGCAGCGGGACAGGTAATAATGAGCAGTTCTTC. V gene TRBV5-5 combines with J gene TRBJ2-1, with 8 bases aligning to TRBD1. The J segment lost 7 bases and the V segment lost 4 bases, leaving 4 bases of the junction unmatched. The germline V gene encodes CDR1 SGHKS and CDR2 YYEKEE (reference sequence). The CDR3 has 13 residues. The full variable domain, in which reference TRBV5-5 and TRBJ2-1 provide the parts outside the CDR3, is DAGVTQSPTHLIKTRGQQVTLRCSPISGHKSVSWYQQVLGQGPQFIFQYYEKEERGRGNFPDRFSARQFPNYSSELNVNALLLGDSALYLCASSGTGNNEQFFGPGTRLTVL.

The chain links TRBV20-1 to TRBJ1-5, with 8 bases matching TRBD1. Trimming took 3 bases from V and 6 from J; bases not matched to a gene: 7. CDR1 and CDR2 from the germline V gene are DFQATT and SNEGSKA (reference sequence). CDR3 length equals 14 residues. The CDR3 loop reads CSARPRQGIQPQHF. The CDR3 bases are TGCAGTGCTAGGCCCCGACAGGGGATTCAGCCCCAGCATTTT.

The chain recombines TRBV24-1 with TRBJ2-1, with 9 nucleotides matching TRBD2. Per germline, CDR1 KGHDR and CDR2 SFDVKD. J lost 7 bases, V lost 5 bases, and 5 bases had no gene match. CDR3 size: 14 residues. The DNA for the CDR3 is TGTGCCACCAGTGTAAGCGGGAGGTCGAATGAGCAGTTCTTC. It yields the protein CATSVSGRSNEQFF.

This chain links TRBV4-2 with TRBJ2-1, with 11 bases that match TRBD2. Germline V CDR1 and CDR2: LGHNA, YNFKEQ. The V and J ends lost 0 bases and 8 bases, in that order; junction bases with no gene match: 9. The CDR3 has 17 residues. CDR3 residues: CASSQEGTSGLLYEQFF. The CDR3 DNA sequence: TGTGCCAGCAGCCAAGAAGGGACTAGCGGCCTTTTGTATGAGCAGTTCTTC.

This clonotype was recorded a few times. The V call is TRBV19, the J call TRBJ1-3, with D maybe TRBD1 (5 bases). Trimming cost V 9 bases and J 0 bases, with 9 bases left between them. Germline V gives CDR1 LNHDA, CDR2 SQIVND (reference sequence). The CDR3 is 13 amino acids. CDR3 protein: CASGDVSGNTIYF. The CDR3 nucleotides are TGTGCCAGCGGGGACGTCTCTGGAAACACCATATATTTT.

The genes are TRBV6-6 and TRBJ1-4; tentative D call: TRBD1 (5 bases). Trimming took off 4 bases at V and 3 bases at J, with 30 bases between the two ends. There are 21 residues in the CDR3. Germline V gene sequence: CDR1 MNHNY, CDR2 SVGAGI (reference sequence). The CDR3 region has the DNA TGTGCCAGCAGTTTTCCTTCAGAGGGGTGGAGTGAACGGATGGCTAATGAAAAACTGTTTTTT. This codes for CASSFPSEGWSERMANEKLFF.

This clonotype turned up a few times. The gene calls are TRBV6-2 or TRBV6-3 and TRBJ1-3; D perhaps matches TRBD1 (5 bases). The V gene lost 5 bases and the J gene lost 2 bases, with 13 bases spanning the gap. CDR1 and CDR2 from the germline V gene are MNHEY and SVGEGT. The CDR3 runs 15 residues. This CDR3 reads CASSDAGITGNTIYF. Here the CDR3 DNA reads TGTGCCAGCAGTGACGCAGGGATTACTGGAAACACCATATATTTT.

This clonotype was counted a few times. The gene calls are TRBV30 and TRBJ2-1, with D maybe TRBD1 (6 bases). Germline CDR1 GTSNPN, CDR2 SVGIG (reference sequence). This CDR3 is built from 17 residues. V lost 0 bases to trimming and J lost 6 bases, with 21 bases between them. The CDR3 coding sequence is TGTGCCTGGAGTGTAAGGATTGGGACAAGGAGATCCAATGAGCAGTTCTTC. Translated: CAWSVRIGTRRSNEQFF.